The T cell receptor beta chain described here comes from a study of cytomegalovirus exposure and HLA in healthy donors. The V end lost 2 bases, the J end lost 0 bases, and 14 bases lay between the germline ends. The CDR3 totals 15 residues. Germline CDR1 reads SQVTM; CDR2 reads ANQGSEA. Produced via immunoSEQ multiplex PCR; TCRdb's table is partial and in-frame only. This table holds roughly 130,000 clones, approximately 90% found once. In regard to this clone: What it binds is unknown.

Broader study findings: A list of 164 TCR beta chains associated with cytomegalovirus was given.

The sequencing input was PBMCs. The source of this sequence is a woman in her 30s in good health and CMV-seropositive. The chain has TRBV29-1 and TRBJ2-7; a possible D gene is TRBD1 (6 bases). This CDR3 is CSVELGQTNSYEQYF. Written as DNA, the CDR3 is TGCAGCGTTGAATTAGGACAGACTAACTCCTACGAGCAGTACTTC.